Each of the 29 T cell receptor beta chains below was sequenced from the same sample in a study of blood T cell repertoires in COVID-19. Only in-frame clones appear in the TCRdb table, and some are missing; sequencing was by immunoSEQ multiplex PCR. The sample shows approximately 170,000 clones, approximately 90% of them seen only once. The sequencing input was peripheral blood. The receptors shown here come from a man aged 45-65 years who had recovered from COVID-19.

The chain is built from TRBV21-1 and TRBJ1-2; the table's D call TRBD1 went unverified against the DNA. TRBV21-1 is a known pseudogene. The CDR3 loop spans 16 amino acids. CDR3 residues: CASSKREDRGNYGYTF. The CDR3 nucleotides are TGTGCCAGCAGCAAAAGGGAGGACAGGGGGAACTATGGCTACACCTTC.

This chain links TRBV3-1 (or the pseudogene TRBV3-2) with TRBJ2-3; 7 bases are a match to TRBD2. The CDR3 is 17 amino acids. The V gene's germline CDR1 is LGHDT and CDR2 YNNKEL (reference sequence). The trim removed 0 bases at V and 4 bases at J, leaving 10 bases unmatched. For the CDR3, the DNA is TGTGCCAGCAGCCAAGACGGGGGGAGGGTTAGTGCAGATACGCAGTATTTT. Translation: CASSQDGGRVSADTQYF.

The CDR3: CASTPGGGANVLTF. CDR3 nucleotides: TGTGCCAGCACCCCGGGGGGTGGGGCCAACGTCCTGACTTTC. The chain recombines TRBV7-9 with TRBJ2-6; the match to TRBD2 covers 7 bases. Trimming removed 7 bases from V and 3 bases from J; junction bases left unmatched: 3. Germline V gene data show CDR1 as SEHNR and CDR2 as FQNEAQ (reference sequence). This CDR3 has 14 amino acids.

J is TRBJ2-3 and V is TRBV18; D call uncertain. The germline V gene has CDR1 KGHSH and CDR2 LQKENI. The CDR3 consists of 13 residues. Deletions cut 5 bases from V and 3 bases from J, with 9 bases between. This CDR3 is CASSSLPTDTQYF. In DNA, the CDR3 is TGTGCCAGCTCATCCCTCCCTACAGATACGCAGTATTTT.

A few counts support this clone. This rearrangement joins TRBV3-1 (or the pseudogene TRBV3-2) to TRBJ2-7, with 7 nucleotides matching TRBD2. Germline V gene sequence: CDR1 LGHDT, CDR2 YNNKEL (reference sequence). The CDR3 consists of 14 residues. J gave up 2 bases and V 3 bases, and 4 bases lay outside the gene matches. CDR3 DNA: TGTGCCAGCAGCCATGTGACTAGCACCTACGAGCAGTACTTC. This gives the protein CASSHVTSTYEQYF.

V gene TRBV11-2 combines with J gene TRBJ2-1, with 15 bases aligning to TRBD2. V was clipped by 3 bases and J by 4 bases; unmatched bases: 7. Germline lookup yields CDR1 SGHAT and CDR2 FQNNGV. This CDR3 region has 18 residues. In DNA form, the CDR3 reads TGTGCCAGCAGCTTTCGGACTAGCGGGAGGGCGGGGTACAATGAGCAGTTCTTC. Translated: CASSFRTSGRAGYNEQFF. The variable domain in full, with the rest retrieved from reference TRBV11-2 and TRBJ2-1, is EAGVAQSPRYKIIEKRQSVAFWCNPISGHATLYWYQQILGQGPKLLIQFQNNGVVDDSQLPKDRFSAERLKGVDSTLKIQPAKLEDSAVYLCASSFRTSGRAGYNEQFFGPGTRLTVL.

J is TRBJ1-5 and V is TRBV6-2 or TRBV6-3, with D tentatively TRBD1 (6 bases). The CDR3 runs to 15 residues. From germline, CDR1 is MNHEY and CDR2 SVGEGT. The V end was cut by 6 bases, the J end by 6 bases, with 18 bases between. CDR3 sequence: CASSLPGGGGQPQHF. CDR3 bases: TGTGCCAGCAGCTTGCCCGGAGGGGGGGGTCAGCCCCAGCATTTT.

This rearrangement joins TRBV4-1 to TRBJ1-5; the D gene is possibly TRBD1 (6 bases). V lost 3 bases and J lost 5, with 14 bases in between. Germline CDR1 reads MGHRA; CDR2 reads YSYEKL. This CDR3 region has 15 residues. The CDR3 bases are TGCGCCAGCAGCCACGACGACAGGTCTTATCAGCCCCAGCATTTT. This sequence encodes CASSHDDRSYQPQHF.

The chain recombines TRBV7-7 with TRBJ1-3; the match to TRBD1 covers 10 bases. CDR1 and CDR2 from the germline V gene are SSHAT and FNYEAQ (reference sequence). J lost 2 bases, V lost 4 bases, and 5 bases had no gene match. CDR3 length equals 16 residues. This CDR3 is CASSCRQGATGNTIYF. The CDR3 coding sequence is TGTGCCAGCAGCTGCCGACAGGGGGCAACTGGAAACACCATATATTTT.

In DNA, the CDR3 is TGTGCCAGCAGCCATAGCGGGACCTACGAGCAGTACTTC. It yields the protein CASSHSGTYEQYF. The chain employs TRBV7-2 and TRBJ2-7, with 8 bases matching TRBD2. V lost 5 bases, J lost 2 bases, and 2 bases stayed unmatched. CDR3 size: 13 residues. Germline CDR1 SGHTA, CDR2 FQGNSA.

The chain combines TRBV7-2 with TRBJ2-7, with D possibly TRBD1 on 5 matching bases. The CDR3 totals 14 residues. Germline V lookup: CDR1 SGHTA, CDR2 FQGNSA. V was pared by 6 bases and J by 0 bases, with 12 bases between. The CDR3: CASSIQGSSYEQYF. CDR3 coding DNA: TGTGCCAGCAGTATCCAGGGCAGCTCCTACGAGCAGTACTTC.

The rearrangement joins TRBV5-1 to TRBJ2-7; possible D gene TRBD1, 6 bases. The CDR3 is 15 residues long. Deletions cut 1 base from V and 2 bases from J, with 13 bases between. CDR1 is SGHRS, CDR2 YFSETQ, per germline. CDR3 DNA sequence: TGCGCCAGCAGCTTGACAGGGAAAGTAACCTACGAGCAGTACTTC. It translates to CASSLTGKVTYEQYF.

The V call is TRBV7-2, the J call TRBJ2-1; TRBD2 agrees at 11 bases. This CDR3 is built from 15 residues. Germline V gene lookup returns CDR1 SGHTA and CDR2 FQGNSA. V lost 8 bases, J lost 9 bases, and 12 bases stayed unmatched. The CDR3 loop is CASSPPTSGGSEQFF. In DNA form, the CDR3 reads TGTGCCAGCTCACCTCCTACTAGCGGGGGTAGTGAGCAGTTCTTC.

This chain links TRBV6-6 with TRBJ2-7, with 8 bases lining up with TRBD2. The V and J ends lost 6 bases and 2 bases, in that order; junction bases with no gene match: 12. In germline, CDR1 is MNHNY, CDR2 SVGAGI (reference sequence). The CDR3 has 16 residues. CDR3 loop: CASSPRTSGRTYEQYF. CDR3 DNA: TGTGCCAGCAGCCCACGCACTAGCGGCCGTACCTACGAGCAGTACTTC.

The rearrangement joins TRBV9 to TRBJ2-3; TRBD2 matches at 9 bases. V gave up 3 bases and J gave up 4 bases; unmatched junction bases: 15. CDR3 size: 18 residues. Germline values: CDR1 SGDLS, CDR2 YYNGEE. This chain's CDR3 is CASSALWGSGSDADTQYF. The DNA of the CDR3 is TGTGCCAGCAGCGCCCTTTGGGGTAGCGGGAGTGATGCAGATACGCAGTATTTT.

This chain joins TRBV14 and TRBJ2-1; D may be TRBD1 (6 bases). The CDR3 consists of 15 residues. Germline CDR1 and CDR2: SGHDN and FVKESK. Trimming cost V 6 bases and J 4 bases, with 16 bases left between them. CDR3: CASRPTGQKYNEQFF. The CDR3 coding sequence is TGTGCCAGCAGACCAACAGGACAGAAGTACAATGAGCAGTTCTTC.

V and J are TRBV29-1 and TRBJ1-1; D is unresolved. V was cut by 7 bases and J by 5 bases, with 11 bases left in between. Per the germline V gene, CDR1 is SQVTM and CDR2 is ANQGSEA. The CDR3 sequence is 11 residues long. As DNA, the CDR3 is TGCAGCGGGGTAGGGAGAACTGAAGCTTTCTTT. Its protein is CSGVGRTEAFF.

The chain employs TRBV6-5 and TRBJ2-7; 8 bases align to TRBD2. The CDR3 is 15 amino acids. Trimming removed 2 bases from V and 3 bases from J; junction bases left unmatched: 6. Germline values: CDR1 MNHEY, CDR2 SVGAGI. CDR3: CASSYVAGGGYEQYF. In nucleotides, the CDR3 is TGTGCCAGCAGTTACGTGGCGGGGGGCGGCTACGAGCAGTACTTC.

The chain employs TRBV7-2 and TRBJ1-2; TRBD1 is a possible D gene (5 bases). V gave up 5 bases and J gave up 5 bases, with 18 bases separating them. Germline loops: CDR1 SGHTA, CDR2 FQGNSA. The CDR3 sequence is 15 residues long. DNA for the CDR3: TGTGCCAGCAGCCGCCCCCTTCAGGGCTGGTATGGCTACACCTTC. It specifies CASSRPLQGWYGYTF.

The chain recombines TRBV6-2 or TRBV6-3 with TRBJ1-5; tentative D call: TRBD1 (6 bases). CDR1 is MNHEY, CDR2 SVGEGT, per germline. This CDR3 comprises 12 residues. V was cut by 4 bases and J by 9 bases, with 10 bases left in between. CDR3 sequence reads: CASSSRGGPQHF. The CDR3 DNA is TGTGCCAGCAGTTCCAGGGGTGGGCCCCAGCATTTT.

This chain joins TRBV7-3 and TRBJ1-6; D possibly corresponds to TRBD1 (5 bases). Germline values: CDR1 SGHTA, CDR2 FQGTGA. The CDR3 loop spans 13 amino acids. Trimming removed 6 bases from V and 7 bases from J, with 10 bases in between. The DNA of the CDR3 is TGTGCCAGCAGTAGGCAGGGAAATTCACCCCTCCACTTT. This gives the protein CASSRQGNSPLHF.

This clone has a single count. V usage is TRBV2 and J usage is TRBJ2-5, with D tentatively TRBD2 (5 bases). In germline, CDR1 is SNHLY, CDR2 FYNNEI. The CDR3 is 13 amino acids. V shed 10 bases and J shed 1 base, with 13 bases lying between them. The CDR3 sequence is CATEGPAQETQYF. The DNA of the CDR3 is TGTGCCACCGAGGGCCCAGCCCAAGAGACCCAGTACTTC.

The chain links TRBV7-9 to TRBJ2-3; 7 nucleotides agree with TRBD2. V dropped 4 bases and J dropped 3; count of bases not matched to a gene: 10. Germline CDR1 reads SEHNR; CDR2 reads FQNEAQ (reference sequence). The length of the CDR3 is 16 residues. DNA for the CDR3: TGTGCCAGCAGCTCGTACCGGCTAGCGGCGACAGATACGCAGTATTTT. It translates to CASSSYRLAATDTQYF.

V usage is TRBV19 and J usage is TRBJ1-5; TRBD1 agrees at 9 bases. Germline V gives CDR1 LNHDA, CDR2 SQIVND (reference sequence). CDR3 size: 15 residues. V was clipped by 5 bases and J by 5 bases; unmatched bases: 7. CDR3 in DNA: TGTGCCAGTAGTGGGGGGGACAGGGTTTATCAGCCCCAGCATTTT. Translated, it gives CASSGGDRVYQPQHF.

The chain recombines TRBV15 with TRBJ2-2, with 8 bases matching TRBD1. V dropped 4 bases and J dropped 3; count of bases not matched to a gene: 10. The germline CDR1 and CDR2 sequences are LNHNV and YYDKDF (reference sequence). The CDR3 contains 17 residues. The CDR3, as DNA: TGTGCCACCAGCATGATCCAGGGGGCAAGGGACACCGGGGAGCTGTTTTTT. It translates to CATSMIQGARDTGELFF.

This rearrangement joins TRBV27 to TRBJ1-2, with 12 positions matching TRBD1. Germline CDR1 MNHEY, CDR2 SMNVEV (reference sequence). There are 15 residues in the CDR3. Trimming removed 5 bases from V and 8 bases from J; junction bases left unmatched: 9. For the CDR3, the DNA is TGTGCCAGCAGTAAAGGGACAGGGGGCGCGGGCGGCTACACCTTC. Amino acids: CASSKGTGGAGGYTF.

The rearrangement joins TRBV6-1 to TRBJ2-3; TRBD2 matches 15 bases. Trimming at V came to 4 bases and at J to 4 bases, leaving 9 bases not matched to a gene. The CDR3 is made up of 18 amino acids. Germline V gives CDR1 MNHNS, CDR2 SASEGT. The CDR3 spells CASSGPGTSGRFADTQYF. As DNA, the CDR3 is TGTGCCAGCAGTGGCCCGGGGACTAGCGGGAGGTTCGCAGATACGCAGTATTTT.

The genes are TRBV7-3 and TRBJ2-3, with TRBD1 matching over 8 bases. Trimming cost V 5 bases and J 0 bases; bases outside gene matches: 4. Germline assignment: CDR1 SGHTA and CDR2 FQGTGA. CDR3 length: 15 residues. Written as DNA, the CDR3 is TGTGCCAGCAGCCCGGACAGGGATAGCACAGATACGCAGTATTTT. It translates to CASSPDRDSTDTQYF.

This rearrangement joins TRBV9 to TRBJ2-5, with a tentative D call TRBD2 (5 bases). Trimming cost V 0 bases and J 5 bases, with 17 bases left between them. Germline loops: CDR1 SGDLS, CDR2 YYNGEE. The CDR3 sequence is 16 residues long. CDR3 in amino acids: CASSVALEPPGETQYF. The CDR3 DNA follows: TGTGCCAGCAGCGTAGCCTTAGAGCCTCCGGGGGAGACCCAGTACTTC.